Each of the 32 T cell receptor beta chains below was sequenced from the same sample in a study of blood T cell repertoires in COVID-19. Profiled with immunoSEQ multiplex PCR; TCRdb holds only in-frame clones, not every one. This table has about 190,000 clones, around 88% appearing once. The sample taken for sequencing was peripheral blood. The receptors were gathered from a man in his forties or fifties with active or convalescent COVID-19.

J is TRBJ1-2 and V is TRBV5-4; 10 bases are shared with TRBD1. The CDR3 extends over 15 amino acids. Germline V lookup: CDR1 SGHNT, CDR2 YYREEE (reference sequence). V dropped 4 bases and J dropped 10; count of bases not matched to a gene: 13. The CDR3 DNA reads TGTGCCAGCAGCGTATGGGACAGGGGTTATTTAGTCTACACCTTC. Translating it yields CASSVWDRGYLVYTF.

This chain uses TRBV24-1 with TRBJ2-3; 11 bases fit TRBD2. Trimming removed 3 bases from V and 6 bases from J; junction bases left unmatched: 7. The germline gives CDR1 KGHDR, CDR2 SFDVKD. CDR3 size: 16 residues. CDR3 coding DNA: TGTGCCACCAGTGATCCTAGCGGGGGGCTCCAGGATACGCAGTATTTT. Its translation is CATSDPSGGLQDTQYF.

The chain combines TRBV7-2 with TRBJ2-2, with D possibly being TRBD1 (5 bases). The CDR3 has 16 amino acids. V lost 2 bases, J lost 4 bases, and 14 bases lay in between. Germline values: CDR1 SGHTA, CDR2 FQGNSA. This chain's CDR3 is CASSLNRQGVTGELFF. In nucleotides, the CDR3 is TGTGCCAGCAGCTTAAATCGGCAGGGCGTCACCGGGGAGCTGTTTTTT.

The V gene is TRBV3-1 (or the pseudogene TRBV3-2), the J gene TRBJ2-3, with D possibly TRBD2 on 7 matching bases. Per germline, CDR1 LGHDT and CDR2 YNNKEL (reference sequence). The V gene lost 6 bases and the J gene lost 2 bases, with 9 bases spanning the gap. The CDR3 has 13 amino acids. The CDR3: CASRGGVTDTQYF. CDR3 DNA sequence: TGTGCCAGCAGAGGGGGGGTCACAGATACGCAGTATTTT.

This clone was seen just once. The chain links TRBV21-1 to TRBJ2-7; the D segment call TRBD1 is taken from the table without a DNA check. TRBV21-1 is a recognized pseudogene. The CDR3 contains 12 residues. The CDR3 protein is CASSKSGTGQGF. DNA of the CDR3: TGTGCCAGCAGCAAATCGGGTACAGGACAGGGCTTC.

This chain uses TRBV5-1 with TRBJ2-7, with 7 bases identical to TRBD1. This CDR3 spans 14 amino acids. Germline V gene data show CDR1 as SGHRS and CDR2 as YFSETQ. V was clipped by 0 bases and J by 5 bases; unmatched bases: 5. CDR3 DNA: TGCGCCAGCAGCTTGGTCCTGACAGGGAACGAGCAGTACTTC. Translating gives CASSLVLTGNEQYF.

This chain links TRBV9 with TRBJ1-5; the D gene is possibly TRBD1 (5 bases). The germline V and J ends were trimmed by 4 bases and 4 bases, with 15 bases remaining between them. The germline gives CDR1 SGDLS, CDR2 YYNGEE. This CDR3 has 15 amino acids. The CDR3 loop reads CASSRSWDYNQPQHF. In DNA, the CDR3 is TGTGCCAGCAGCCGTAGTTGGGACTATAATCAGCCCCAGCATTTT. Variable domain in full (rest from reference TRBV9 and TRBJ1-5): DSGVTQTPKHLITATGQRVTLRCSPRSGDLSVYWYQQSLDQGLQFLIQYYNGEERAKGNILERFSAQQFPDLHSELNLSSLELGDSALYFCASSRSWDYNQPQHFGDGTRLSIL.

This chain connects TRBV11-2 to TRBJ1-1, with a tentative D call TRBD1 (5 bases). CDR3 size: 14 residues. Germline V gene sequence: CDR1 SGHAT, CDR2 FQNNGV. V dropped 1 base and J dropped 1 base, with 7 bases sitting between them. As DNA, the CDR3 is TGTGCCAGCAGCTTAGGCGACAGGAACACTGAAGCTTTCTTT. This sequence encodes CASSLGDRNTEAFF.

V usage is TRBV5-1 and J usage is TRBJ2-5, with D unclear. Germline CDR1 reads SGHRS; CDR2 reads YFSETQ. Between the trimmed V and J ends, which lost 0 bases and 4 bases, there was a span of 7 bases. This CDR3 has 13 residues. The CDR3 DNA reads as TGCGCCAGCAGCTTGGGCGTATCAGAGACCCAGTACTTC. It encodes CASSLGVSETQYF.

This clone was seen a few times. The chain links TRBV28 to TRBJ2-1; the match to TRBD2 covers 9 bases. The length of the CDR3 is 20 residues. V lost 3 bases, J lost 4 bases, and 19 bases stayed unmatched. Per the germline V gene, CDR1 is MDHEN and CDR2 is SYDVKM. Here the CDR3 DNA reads TGTGCCAGCAGTTTCCTGGGCGTAGCGGGAGCCAGATCTTCTTACAATGAGCAGTTCTTC. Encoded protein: CASSFLGVAGARSSYNEQFF.

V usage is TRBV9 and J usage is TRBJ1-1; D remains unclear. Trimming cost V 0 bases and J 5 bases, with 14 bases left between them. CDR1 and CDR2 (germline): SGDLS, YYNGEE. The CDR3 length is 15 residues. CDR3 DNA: TGTGCCAGCAGCGTAGAAGGTTGGGTCGGGACTGAAGCTTTCTTT. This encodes CASSVEGWVGTEAFF.

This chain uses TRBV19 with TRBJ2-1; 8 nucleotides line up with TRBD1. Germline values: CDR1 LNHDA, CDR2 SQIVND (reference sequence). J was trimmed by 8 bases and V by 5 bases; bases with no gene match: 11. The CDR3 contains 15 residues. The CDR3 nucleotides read TGTGCCAGTAGTCACGTCGCAGGGGGCGGCTATGAGCAGTTCTTC. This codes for CASSHVAGGGYEQFF.

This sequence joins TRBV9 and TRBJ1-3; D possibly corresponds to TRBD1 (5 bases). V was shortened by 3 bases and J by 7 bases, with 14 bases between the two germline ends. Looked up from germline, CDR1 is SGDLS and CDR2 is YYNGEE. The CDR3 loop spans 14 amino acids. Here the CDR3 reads CASSGGGTSNTIYF. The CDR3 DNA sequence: TGTGCCAGCAGCGGGGGCGGAACTAGCAACACCATATATTTT.

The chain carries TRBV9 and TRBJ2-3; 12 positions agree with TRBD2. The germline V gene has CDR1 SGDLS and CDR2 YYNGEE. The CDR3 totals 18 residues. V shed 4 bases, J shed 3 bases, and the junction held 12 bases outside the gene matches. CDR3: CASSPPSGRAKVTDTQYF. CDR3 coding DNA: TGTGCCAGCAGCCCCCCTAGCGGGAGGGCCAAAGTTACAGATACGCAGTATTTT.

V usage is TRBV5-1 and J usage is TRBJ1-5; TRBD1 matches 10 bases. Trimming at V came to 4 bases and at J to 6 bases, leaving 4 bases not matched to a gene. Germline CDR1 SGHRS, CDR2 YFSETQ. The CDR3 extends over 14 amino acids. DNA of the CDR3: TGCGCCAGCAGCCCGGGACAGGGGAGTCAGCCCCAGCATTTT. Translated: CASSPGQGSQPQHF.

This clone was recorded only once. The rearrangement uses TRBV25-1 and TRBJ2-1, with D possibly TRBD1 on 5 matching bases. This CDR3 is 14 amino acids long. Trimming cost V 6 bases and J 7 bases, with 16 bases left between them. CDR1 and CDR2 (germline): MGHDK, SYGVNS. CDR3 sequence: CASSETAVGNEQFF. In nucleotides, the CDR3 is TGTGCCAGCAGCGAGACAGCCGTGGGGAATGAGCAGTTCTTC. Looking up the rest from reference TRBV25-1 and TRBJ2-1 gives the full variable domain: EADIYQTPRYLVIGTGKKITLECSQTMGHDKMYWYQQDPGMELHLIHYSYGVNSTEKGDLSSESTVSRIRTEHFPLTLESARPSHTSQYLCASSETAVGNEQFFGPGTRLTVL.

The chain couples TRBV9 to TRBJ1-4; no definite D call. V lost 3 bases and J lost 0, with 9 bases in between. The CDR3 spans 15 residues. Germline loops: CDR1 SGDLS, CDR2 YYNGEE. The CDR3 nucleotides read TGTGCCAGCAGCGGATCGGGTGCAACTAATGAAAAACTGTTTTTT. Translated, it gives CASSGSGATNEKLFF.

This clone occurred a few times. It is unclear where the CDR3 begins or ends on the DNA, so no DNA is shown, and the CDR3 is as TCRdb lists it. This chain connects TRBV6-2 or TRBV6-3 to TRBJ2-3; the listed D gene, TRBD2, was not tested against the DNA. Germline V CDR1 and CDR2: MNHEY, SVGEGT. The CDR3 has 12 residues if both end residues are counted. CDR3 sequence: CASSTSTSGGSF.

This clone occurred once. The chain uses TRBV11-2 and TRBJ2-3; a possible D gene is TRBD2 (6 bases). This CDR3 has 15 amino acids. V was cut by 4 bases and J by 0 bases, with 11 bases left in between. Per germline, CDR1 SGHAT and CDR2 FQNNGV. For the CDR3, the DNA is TGTGCCAGCAGCTGGCTAGCGCCTAGCACAGATACGCAGTATTTT. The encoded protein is CASSWLAPSTDTQYF.

For the CDR3, the DNA is TGTGCCTGGAGTGTAGGGGGGGCCACTGAAGCTTTCTTT. Its translation is CAWSVGGATEAFF. V gene TRBV30 combines with J gene TRBJ1-1; the D gene is possibly TRBD1 (6 bases). The CDR3 extends over 13 amino acids. Germline CDR1 and CDR2: GTSNPN and SVGIG (reference sequence). Trimming cost V 0 bases and J 4 bases, with 9 bases left between them.

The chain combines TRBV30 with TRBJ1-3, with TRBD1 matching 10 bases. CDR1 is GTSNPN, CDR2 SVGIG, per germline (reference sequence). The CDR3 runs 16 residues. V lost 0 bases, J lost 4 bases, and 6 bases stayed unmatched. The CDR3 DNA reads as TGTGCCTGGAGTGTACGACAGGGGGCAACGGGAAACACCATATATTTT. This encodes CAWSVRQGATGNTIYF. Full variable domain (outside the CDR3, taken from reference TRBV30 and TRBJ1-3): SQTIHQWPATLVQPVGSPLSLECTVEGTSNPNLYWYRQAAGRGLQLLFYSVGIGQISSEVPQNLSASRPQDRQFILSSKKLLLSDSGFYLCAWSVRQGATGNTIYFGEGSWLTVV.

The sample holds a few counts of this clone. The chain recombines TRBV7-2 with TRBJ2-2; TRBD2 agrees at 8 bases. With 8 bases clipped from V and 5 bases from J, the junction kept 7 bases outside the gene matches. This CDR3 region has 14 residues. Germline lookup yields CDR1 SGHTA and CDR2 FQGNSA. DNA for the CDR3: TGTGCCAGCCTACCGGGACTAGGGACCGGGGAGCTGTTTTTT. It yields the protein CASLPGLGTGELFF. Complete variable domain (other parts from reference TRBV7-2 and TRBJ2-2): GAGVSQSPSNKVTEKGKDVELRCDPISGHTALYWYRQSLGQGLEFLIYFQGNSAPDKSGLPSDRFSAERTGGSVSTLTIQRTQQEDSAVYLCASLPGLGTGELFFGEGSRLTVL.

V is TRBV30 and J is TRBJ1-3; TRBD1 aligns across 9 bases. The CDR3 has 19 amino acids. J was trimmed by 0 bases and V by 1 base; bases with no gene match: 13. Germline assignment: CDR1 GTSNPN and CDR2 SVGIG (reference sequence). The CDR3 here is CAWSGTGTGRLYSGNTIYF. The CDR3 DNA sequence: TGTGCCTGGAGTGGGACCGGGACAGGGAGATTGTACTCTGGAAACACCATATATTTT.

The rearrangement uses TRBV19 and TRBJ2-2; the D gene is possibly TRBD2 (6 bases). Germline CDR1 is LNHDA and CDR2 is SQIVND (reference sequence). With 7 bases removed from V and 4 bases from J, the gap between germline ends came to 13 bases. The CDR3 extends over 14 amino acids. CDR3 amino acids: CASTPTGLTGELFF. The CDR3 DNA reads TGTGCCAGTACCCCCACGGGACTCACCGGGGAGCTGTTTTTT.

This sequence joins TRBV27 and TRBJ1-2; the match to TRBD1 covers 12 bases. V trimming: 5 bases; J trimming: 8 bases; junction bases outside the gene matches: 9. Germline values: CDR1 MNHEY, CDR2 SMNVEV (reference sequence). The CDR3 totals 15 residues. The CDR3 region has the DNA TGTGCCAGCAGTCCTGGGACAGGGGGCTCAAAGGGCTACACCTTC. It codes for CASSPGTGGSKGYTF.

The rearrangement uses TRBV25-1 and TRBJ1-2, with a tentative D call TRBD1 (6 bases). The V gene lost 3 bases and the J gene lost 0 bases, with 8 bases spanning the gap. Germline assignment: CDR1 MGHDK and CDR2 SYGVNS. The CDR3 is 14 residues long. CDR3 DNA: TGTGCCAGCAGTGAGACAGGTGCTAACTATGGCTACACCTTC. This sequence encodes CASSETGANYGYTF.

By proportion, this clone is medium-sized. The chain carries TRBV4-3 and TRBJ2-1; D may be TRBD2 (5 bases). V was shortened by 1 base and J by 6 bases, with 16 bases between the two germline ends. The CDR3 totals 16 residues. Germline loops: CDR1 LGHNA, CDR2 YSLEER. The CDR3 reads CASSQAPSSPSNEQFF. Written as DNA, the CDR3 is TGCGCCAGCAGCCAAGCCCCTAGCTCGCCAAGCAATGAGCAGTTCTTC.

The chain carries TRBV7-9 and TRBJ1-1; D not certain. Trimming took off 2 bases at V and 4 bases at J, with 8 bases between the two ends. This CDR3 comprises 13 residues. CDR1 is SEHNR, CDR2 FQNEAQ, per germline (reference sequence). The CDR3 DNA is TGTGCCAGCAGCTTATCGAGGGTCACTGAAGCTTTCTTT. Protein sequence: CASSLSRVTEAFF.

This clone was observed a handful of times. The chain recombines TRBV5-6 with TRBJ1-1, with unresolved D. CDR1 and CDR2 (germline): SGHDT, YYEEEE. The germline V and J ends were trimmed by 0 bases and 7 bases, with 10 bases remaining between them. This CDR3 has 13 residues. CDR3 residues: CASSLGLNDEAFF. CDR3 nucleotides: TGTGCCAGCAGCTTGGGGCTCAACGATGAAGCTTTCTTT.

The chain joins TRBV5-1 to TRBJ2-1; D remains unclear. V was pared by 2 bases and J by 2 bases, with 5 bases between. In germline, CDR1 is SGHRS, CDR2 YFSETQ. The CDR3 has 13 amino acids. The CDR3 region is CASSFRTYNEQFF. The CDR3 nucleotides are TGCGCCAGCAGCTTTCGTACCTACAATGAGCAGTTCTTC.

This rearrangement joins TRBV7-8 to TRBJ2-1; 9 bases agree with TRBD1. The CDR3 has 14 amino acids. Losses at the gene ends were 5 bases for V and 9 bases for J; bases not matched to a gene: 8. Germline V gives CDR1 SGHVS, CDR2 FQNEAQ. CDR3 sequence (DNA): TGTGCCAGCAGCGGTCGGACAGGGGCGGTTGAGCAGTTCTTC. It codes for CASSGRTGAVEQFF.

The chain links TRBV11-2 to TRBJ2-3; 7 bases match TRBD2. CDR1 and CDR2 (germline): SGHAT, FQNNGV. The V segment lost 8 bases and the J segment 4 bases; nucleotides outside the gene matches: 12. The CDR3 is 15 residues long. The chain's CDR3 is CASRSLGEGPDTQYF. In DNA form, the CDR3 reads TGTGCCAGCCGATCCCTAGGGGAGGGCCCAGATACGCAGTATTTT.